This T cell receptor beta chain derives from a study of control samples from healthy donors and cancer patients. TCRdb's table, derived via immunoSEQ multiplex PCR, lists solely in-frame clones and lacks some. Among about 150,000 clones listed, around nine tenths were seen once. The sequencing sample was made of blood. The receptor comes from a man aged 30 to 45 in good health.

The CDR3 nucleotides are TGTGCCAGTAGTATTTGGGACAGGGGGAACACTGAAGCTTTCTTT. Translating it yields CASSIWDRGNTEAFF. This sequence joins TRBV19 and TRBJ1-1; TRBD1 matches at 10 bases. The CDR3 totals 15 residues. Germline V gives CDR1 LNHDA, CDR2 SQIVND (reference sequence). Unmatched junction bases numbered 2, after V lost 3 bases and J lost 1 base.